What follows is one T cell receptor beta chain and its context. Its antigen remains undetermined. Per-nucleotide qualities are absent, and no much larger clonotype sits a single base away. Collaborating institutions collected whole blood in K2EDTA tubes following their own protocols. For TCRbeta analysis, collaborator samples were shipped as frozen whole blood, as isolated PBMCs, or as DNA extracted from either sample type. These data are taken from a study of blood T cell repertoires in COVID-19 (dated by TCRdb to about 2020). For the wider study: The collaborator samples originated in the United States, Italy and Spain and spanned the acute and convalescent phases of COVID-19. Samples came from the ongoing ImmuneRACE study (first 160 participants) plus 1,254 subjects from 6 global collaborators. The dataset comprised deeply sampled blood TCRbeta repertoires from subjects exposed to, actively infected with, or recovered from COVID-19. Nearly every sample came with metadata listing a de-identified subject ID, COVID-19 status, age in years and sex. Where HLA class I and class II types were available, the types were taken from metadata supplied by the sample provider, not from assay-based typing. The prospective study material was composed of cDNA or gDNA derived from T cells, B-cell-depleted T cells, or PBMCs. The repertoires were released in a freely available public database meant as a resource for research on the immune response to SARS-CoV-2.

The study at large found these results: How much clinical and demographic metadata was included differed by source and by participant, and the metadata was provided uncurated.

The immunoSEQ Assay, a bias-controlled multiplex PCR, was used to amplify TCRbeta CDR3 regions from genomic DNA. The source study handled its data this way. The number of nucleated cells in each sample was estimated by amplification of reference gene primers within the assay. Sequence reads were collapsed and filtered to measure the absolute abundance of every unique TCRbeta CDR3 rearrangement. For each sample, productive Simpson clonality was calculated as the square root of Simpson's diversity index over productive rearrangements. Here the immuneACCESS table is served through TCRdb, limited to in-frame sequences with V and J called. Missing clones are a known gap in these copies; in checked studies unresolved V genes cover under half, and the rest lacks a known reason. V and J calls and clone size are given by that table; D and trimming were obtained from the DNA. The sample contains 210,000 or so clones, 88% of them found a single time. In total, the top ten clones hold around 1.6% of the sample.

Including cysteine and phenylalanine, the CDR3 has 11 amino acids. The CDR3 DNA has 33 bases and is translated from base 1. In the germline V gene (reference sequence), CDR1 corresponds to WNHNN and CDR2 to SYGVQD. The junction carries 5 bases between V and J, which are trimmed by 4 bases and 5 bases respectively. The source material was peripheral blood. This TCR came from a man younger than 30 with active or convalescent COVID-19. The sequence is built from TRBV10-1 and TRBJ2-5, with no reliable assignment of the D segment. CDR3 protein: CASSAGETQYF. The sequence in DNA is TGCGCCAGCAGTGCAGGCGAGACCCAGTACTTC.